A selection of T cell receptor beta chains follows, all from one sample in a study of blood T cell repertoires in COVID-19. Clones were read by immunoSEQ multiplex PCR, and TCRdb kept only the in-frame ones, dropping some. The sample has over 50,000 clones, 91% seen once. Sample: peripheral blood. These receptors all stem from a woman aged 55-69 years with active or convalescent COVID-19. Each CDR3 is given with its conserved first and last residue. A D gene is named only where the DNA matches it firmly. Part of the rows lack a size; the others show once, few, many or a class for expanded clones.

j_gene: TRBJ2-7; d_gene: -; v_gene: TRBV11-3; abundance: -; len: 14; CDR3nt: TGTGCCAGCTCTCGAGGGGGAGGGGCCCCCGAGCAGTACTTC; CDR3aa: CASSRGGGAPEQYF
j_gene: TRBJ1-4; d_gene: -; v_gene: TRBV9; abundance: -; len: 14; CDR3nt: TGTGCCAGCAGCCCCGGGACTATTCATGAAAAACTGTTTTTT; CDR3aa: CASSPGTIHEKLFF
j_gene: TRBJ1-5; d_gene: -; v_gene: TRBV12-5; abundance: -; len: 13; CDR3nt: TGTGCTAGTGGTTTCGGTCGCAATCAGCCCCAGCATTTT; CDR3aa: CASGFGRNQPQHF
j_gene: TRBJ2-1; d_gene: -; v_gene: TRBV28; abundance: -; len: 11; CDR3nt: TGTGCCAGCAGCCTAGCATACGAGCAGTTCTTC; CDR3aa: CASSLAYEQFF
j_gene: TRBJ2-6; d_gene: TRBD1; v_gene: TRBV2; abundance: -; len: 15; CDR3nt: TGTGCCAGCACCAGGACAGGGACTGGGGCCAACGTCCTGACTTTC; CDR3aa: CASTRTGTGANVLTF
j_gene: TRBJ1-4; d_gene: TRBD1; v_gene: TRBV28; abundance: -; len: 15; CDR3nt: TGTGCCAGCAGTGGGGACAGGGTAAAACGAGGAAAACTGTTTTTT; CDR3aa: CASSGDRVKRGKLFF
j_gene: TRBJ1-1; d_gene: -; v_gene: TRBV4-2; abundance: -; len: 15; CDR3nt: TGTGCCAGCAGCCCTGGACATTTAGGGAACACTGAAGCTTTCTTT; CDR3aa: CASSPGHLGNTEAFF
j_gene: TRBJ1-1; d_gene: -; v_gene: TRBV18; abundance: -; len: 14; CDR3nt: TGTGCCAGCTCACCACCGGAGAGGCGCACTGAAGCTTTCTTT; CDR3aa: CASSPPERRTEAFF
j_gene: TRBJ1-1; d_gene: -; v_gene: TRBV28; abundance: -; len: 12; CDR3nt: TGTGCCAGCAGTCAGGGGCACACTGAAGCTTTCTTT; CDR3aa: CASSQGHTEAFF
j_gene: TRBJ1-2; d_gene: TRBD1; v_gene: TRBV2; abundance: few; len: 14; CDR3nt: TGTGCCAGCAGTGGGGACAGCTTAATTTATGGCTACACCTTC; CDR3aa: CASSGDSLIYGYTF
j_gene: TRBJ2-7; d_gene: -; v_gene: TRBV7-9; abundance: -; len: 14; CDR3nt: TGTGCCAGCAGCTTATTCCGGCATCCGGGCGAGCAGTACTTC; CDR3aa: CASSLFRHPGEQYF
j_gene: TRBJ1-1; d_gene: TRBD1; v_gene: TRBV18; abundance: -; len: 14; CDR3nt: TGTGCCAGCTCACGAGACAGGGGCCCCACTGAAGCTTTCTTT; CDR3aa: CASSRDRGPTEAFF
j_gene: TRBJ2-4; d_gene: TRBD1; v_gene: TRBV6-1; abundance: -; len: 16; CDR3nt: TGTGCCAGCAGTGAAATTTGGGACAGCGGCAAAAACATTCAGTACTTC; CDR3aa: CASSEIWDSGKNIQYF
j_gene: TRBJ2-7; d_gene: TRBD2; v_gene: TRBV27; abundance: -; len: 14; CDR3nt: TGTGCCAGCAATCCCGGACTAGCGGGGAGGGAGCAGTACTTC; CDR3aa: CASNPGLAGREQYF
j_gene: TRBJ2-3; d_gene: TRBD2; v_gene: TRBV7-3; abundance: -; len: 14; CDR3nt: TGTGCCAGCAGCCGCGGGGGGGCGTCAGATACGCAGTATTTT; CDR3aa: CASSRGGASDTQYF
j_gene: TRBJ1-2; d_gene: -; v_gene: TRBV12-5; abundance: -; len: 19; CDR3nt: TGTGCTAGTGGTTTGGTCCCAGGTTTTGGGCAGGCGCCTTTGGATGGCTACACCTTC; CDR3aa: CASGLVPGFGQAPLDGYTF
j_gene: TRBJ2-1; d_gene: TRBD1; v_gene: TRBV5-3; abundance: -; len: 10; CDR3nt: TGTGCCACGCGGACCCAGGGGGAGTTCTTC; CDR3aa: CATRTQGEFF
j_gene: TRBJ1-2; d_gene: TRBD1; v_gene: TRBV27; abundance: once; len: 14; CDR3nt: TGTGCCAGCAGTTTTGTGGGGACAGGGGTCGGCTACACCTTC; CDR3aa: CASSFVGTGVGYTF
j_gene: TRBJ1-2; d_gene: TRBD1; v_gene: TRBV6-5; abundance: few; len: 15; CDR3nt: TGTGCCAGCAGAACGCGGACAGGGGCGAACTATGGCTACACCTTC; CDR3aa: CASRTRTGANYGYTF
j_gene: TRBJ2-7; d_gene: -; v_gene: TRBV7-7; abundance: -; len: 12; CDR3nt: TGTGCCAGCAGCCCCACTAGCTCCGAGCAGTACTTC; CDR3aa: CASSPTSSEQYF
j_gene: TRBJ2-5; d_gene: -; v_gene: TRBV28; abundance: once; len: 17; CDR3nt: TGTGCCAGCAGCGAGAGCCCCGGGAGTCGGGGTAGGGAGACCCAGTACTTC; CDR3aa: CASSESPGSRGRETQYF
j_gene: TRBJ2-7; d_gene: TRBD2; v_gene: TRBV4-1; abundance: -; len: 16; CDR3nt: TGCGCCAGCAGCCGAGCAAGCGGGGGGATCTCCTACGAGCAGTACTTC; CDR3aa: CASSRASGGISYEQYF
j_gene: TRBJ1-3; d_gene: -; v_gene: TRBV28; abundance: -; len: 14; CDR3nt: TGTGCCAGCAGTTTTCGGGGAGAAGGAAACACCATATATTTT; CDR3aa: CASSFRGEGNTIYF
j_gene: TRBJ2-7; d_gene: TRBD1; v_gene: TRBV28; abundance: -; len: 13; CDR3nt: TGTGCCAGCTACCGGGACAGGGGCCGCGAGCAGTACTTC; CDR3aa: CASYRDRGREQYF
j_gene: TRBJ2-3; d_gene: TRBD1; v_gene: TRBV2; abundance: once; len: 12; CDR3nt: TGTGCCAGCAGTGGACAGGGAGATACGCAGTATTTT; CDR3aa: CASSGQGDTQYF
j_gene: TRBJ1-5; d_gene: -; v_gene: TRBV2; abundance: -; len: 14; CDR3nt: TGTGCCAGCAGTTCGATAAGCAGCAATCAGCCCCAGCATTTT; CDR3aa: CASSSISSNQPQHF
j_gene: TRBJ1-1; d_gene: -; v_gene: TRBV12-1; abundance: -; len: 22; CDR3nt: TGTGCCAGCAGCTTTACCTGTCCCGGGACAGGGTTGGTTAGGGAAATGAACACTGAAGCTTTCTTT; CDR3aa: CASSFTCPGTGLVREMNTEAFF
j_gene: TRBJ1-1; d_gene: TRBD1; v_gene: TRBV15; abundance: once; len: 15; CDR3nt: TGTGCCACCAGCAGAGATACAGGGGCTAACACTGAAGCTTTCTTT; CDR3aa: CATSRDTGANTEAFF
j_gene: TRBJ1-2; d_gene: TRBD1; v_gene: TRBV19; abundance: -; len: 16; CDR3nt: TGTGCCAGTATGGAGGGACAGAGTTTTGGAATGCATGGCTACACCTTC; CDR3aa: CASMEGQSFGMHGYTF
j_gene: TRBJ1-2; d_gene: TRBD1; v_gene: TRBV7-9; abundance: -; len: 15; CDR3nt: TGTGCCAGCAGCCCCCCGGGACAGTCTAACTATGGCTACACCTTC; CDR3aa: CASSPPGQSNYGYTF
j_gene: TRBJ1-1; d_gene: TRBD1; v_gene: TRBV28; abundance: -; len: 13; CDR3nt: TGTGCCAGCAGACGTGGGACAGTCACTGAAGCTTTCTTT; CDR3aa: CASRRGTVTEAFF